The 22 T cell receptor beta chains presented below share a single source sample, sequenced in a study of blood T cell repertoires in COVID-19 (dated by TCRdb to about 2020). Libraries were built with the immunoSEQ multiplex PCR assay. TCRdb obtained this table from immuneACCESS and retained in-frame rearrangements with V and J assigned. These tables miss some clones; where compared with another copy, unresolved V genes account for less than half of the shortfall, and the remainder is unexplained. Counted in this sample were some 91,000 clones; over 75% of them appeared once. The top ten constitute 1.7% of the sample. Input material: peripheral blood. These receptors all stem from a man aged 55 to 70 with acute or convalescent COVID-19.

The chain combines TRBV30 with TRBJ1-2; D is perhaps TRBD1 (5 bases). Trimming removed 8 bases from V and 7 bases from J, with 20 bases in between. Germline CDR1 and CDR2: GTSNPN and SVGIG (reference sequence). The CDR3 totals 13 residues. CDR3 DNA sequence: TGTGCCCGGGCCTCAGGGTTTGATCTTGGCTACACCTTC. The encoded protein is CARASGFDLGYTF.

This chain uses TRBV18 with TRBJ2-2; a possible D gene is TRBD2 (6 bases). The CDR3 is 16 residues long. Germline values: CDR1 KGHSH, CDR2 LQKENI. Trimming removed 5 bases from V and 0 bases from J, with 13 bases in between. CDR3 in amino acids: CASSSGLTANTGELFF. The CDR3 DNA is TGTGCCAGCTCATCGGGACTCACCGCGAACACCGGGGAGCTGTTTTTT.

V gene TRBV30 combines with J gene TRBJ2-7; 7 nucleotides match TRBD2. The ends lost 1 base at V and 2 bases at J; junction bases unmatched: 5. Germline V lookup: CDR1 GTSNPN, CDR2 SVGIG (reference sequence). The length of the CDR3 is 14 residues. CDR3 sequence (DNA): TGTGCCTGGAGTGGCCCGGGACTAACCTACGAGCAGTACGTC. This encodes CAWSGPGLTYEQYV.

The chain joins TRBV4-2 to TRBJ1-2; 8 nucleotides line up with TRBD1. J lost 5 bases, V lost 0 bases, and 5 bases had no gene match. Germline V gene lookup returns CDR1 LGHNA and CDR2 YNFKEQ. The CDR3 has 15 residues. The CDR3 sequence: CASSQDRDRSYGYTF. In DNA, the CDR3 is TGTGCCAGCAGCCAAGACCGGGACAGGAGTTATGGCTACACCTTC.

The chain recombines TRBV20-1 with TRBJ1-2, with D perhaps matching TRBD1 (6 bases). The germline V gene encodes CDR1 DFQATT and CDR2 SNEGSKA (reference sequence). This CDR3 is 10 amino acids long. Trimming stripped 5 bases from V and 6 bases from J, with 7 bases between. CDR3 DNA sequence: TGCAGTGCTGCAGGGGATGGCTACACCTTC. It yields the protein CSAAGDGYTF.

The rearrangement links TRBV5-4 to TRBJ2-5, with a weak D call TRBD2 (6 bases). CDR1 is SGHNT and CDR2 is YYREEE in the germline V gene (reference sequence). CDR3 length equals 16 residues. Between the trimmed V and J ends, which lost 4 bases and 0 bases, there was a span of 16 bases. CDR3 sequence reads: CASSAGGGTYQETQYF. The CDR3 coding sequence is TGTGCCAGCAGCGCCGGCGGCGGGACTTACCAAGAGACCCAGTACTTC.

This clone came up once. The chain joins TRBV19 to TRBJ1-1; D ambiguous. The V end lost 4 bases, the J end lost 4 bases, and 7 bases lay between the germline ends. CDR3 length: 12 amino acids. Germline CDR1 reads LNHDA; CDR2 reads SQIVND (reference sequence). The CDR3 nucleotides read TGTGCCAGTAGTAAATCGAGCACTGAAGCTTTCTTT. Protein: CASSKSSTEAFF.

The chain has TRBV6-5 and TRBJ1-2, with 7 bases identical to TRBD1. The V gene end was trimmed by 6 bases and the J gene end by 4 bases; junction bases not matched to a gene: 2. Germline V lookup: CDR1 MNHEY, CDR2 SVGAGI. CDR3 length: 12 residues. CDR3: CASSNRGYGYTF. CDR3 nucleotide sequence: TGTGCCAGCAGCAACAGGGGCTATGGCTACACCTTC.

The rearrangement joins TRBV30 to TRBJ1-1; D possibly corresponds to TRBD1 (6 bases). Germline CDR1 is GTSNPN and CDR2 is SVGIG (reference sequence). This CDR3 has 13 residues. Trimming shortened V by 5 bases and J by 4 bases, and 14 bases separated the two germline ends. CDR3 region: CAWGGRTGTEAFF. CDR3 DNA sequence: TGTGCCTGGGGGGGCCGAACCGGCACTGAAGCTTTCTTT.

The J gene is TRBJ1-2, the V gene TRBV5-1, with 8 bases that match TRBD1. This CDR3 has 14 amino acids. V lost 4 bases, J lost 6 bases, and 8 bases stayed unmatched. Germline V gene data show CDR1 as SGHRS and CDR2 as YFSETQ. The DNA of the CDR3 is TGCGCCAGCAGCCCCCCAGGGGGCGCGAATGGCTACACCTTC. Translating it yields CASSPPGGANGYTF.

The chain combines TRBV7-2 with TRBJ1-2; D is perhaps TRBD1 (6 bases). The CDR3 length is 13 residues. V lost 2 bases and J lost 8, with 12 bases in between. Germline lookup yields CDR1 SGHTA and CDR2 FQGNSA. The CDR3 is CASSLSGAGGYTF. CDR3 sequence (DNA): TGTGCCAGCAGCTTATCAGGGGCGGGCGGCTACACCTTC. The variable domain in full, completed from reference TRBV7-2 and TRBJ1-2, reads GAGVSQSPSNKVTEKGKDVELRCDPISGHTALYWYRQSLGQGLEFLIYFQGNSAPDKSGLPSDRFSAERTGGSVSTLTIQRTQQEDSAVYLCASSLSGAGGYTFGSGTRLTVV.

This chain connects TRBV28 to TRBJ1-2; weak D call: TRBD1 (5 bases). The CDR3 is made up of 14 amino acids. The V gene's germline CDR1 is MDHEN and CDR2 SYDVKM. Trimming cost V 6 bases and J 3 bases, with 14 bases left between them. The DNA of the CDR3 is TGTGCCAGCAGCGGCGCGGGGGGGGACTATGGCTACACCTTC. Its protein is CASSGAGGDYGYTF.

The CDR3 sequence is CASRIRDRVTEAFF. The DNA of the CDR3 is TGTGCCAGCAGAATCCGGGACAGGGTAACTGAAGCTTTCTTT. This chain connects TRBV2 to TRBJ1-1; 9 nucleotides match TRBD1. Germline V gene sequence: CDR1 SNHLY, CDR2 FYNNEI. The CDR3 spans 14 residues. Trimming took 6 bases from V and 5 from J; bases not matched to a gene: 7. Full variable domain (rest looked up from reference TRBV2 and TRBJ1-1): EPEVTQTPSHQVTQMGQEVILRCVPISNHLYFYWYRQILGQKVEFLVSFYNNEISEKSEIFDDQFSVERPDGSNFTLKIRSTKLEDSAMYFCASRIRDRVTEAFFGQGTRLTVV.

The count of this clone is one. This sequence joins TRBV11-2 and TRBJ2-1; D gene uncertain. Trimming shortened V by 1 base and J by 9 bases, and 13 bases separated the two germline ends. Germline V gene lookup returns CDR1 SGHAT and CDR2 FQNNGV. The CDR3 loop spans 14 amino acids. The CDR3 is CASSLGGSSREQFF. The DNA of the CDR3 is TGTGCCAGCAGCTTAGGAGGCTCCTCGCGTGAGCAGTTCTTC. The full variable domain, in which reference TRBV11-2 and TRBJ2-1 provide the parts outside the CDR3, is EAGVAQSPRYKIIEKRQSVAFWCNPISGHATLYWYQQILGQGPKLLIQFQNNGVVDDSQLPKDRFSAERLKGVDSTLKIQPAKLEDSAVYLCASSLGGSSREQFFGPGTRLTVL.

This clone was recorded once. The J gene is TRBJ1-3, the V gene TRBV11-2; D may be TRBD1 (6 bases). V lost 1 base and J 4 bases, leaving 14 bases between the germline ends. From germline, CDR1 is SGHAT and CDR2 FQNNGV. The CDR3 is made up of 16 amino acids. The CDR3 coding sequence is TGTGCCAGCAGCTTAGTAGCGGGGGCAGGAGGAAACACCATATATTTT. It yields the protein CASSLVAGAGGNTIYF.

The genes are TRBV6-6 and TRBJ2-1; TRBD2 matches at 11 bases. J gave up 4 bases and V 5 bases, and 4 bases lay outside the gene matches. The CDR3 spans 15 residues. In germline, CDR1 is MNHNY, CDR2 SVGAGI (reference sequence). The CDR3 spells CASSPSGGPYNEQFF. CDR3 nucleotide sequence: TGTGCCAGCAGTCCTAGCGGGGGGCCTTACAATGAGCAGTTCTTC.

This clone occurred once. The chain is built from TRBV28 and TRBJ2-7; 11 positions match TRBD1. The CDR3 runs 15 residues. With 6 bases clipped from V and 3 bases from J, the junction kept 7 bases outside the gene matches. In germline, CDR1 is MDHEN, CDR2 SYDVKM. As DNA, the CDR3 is TGTGCCAGCAGCTTTGGGACAGGGGGTTACTACGAGCAGTACGTC. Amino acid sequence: CASSFGTGGYYEQYV.

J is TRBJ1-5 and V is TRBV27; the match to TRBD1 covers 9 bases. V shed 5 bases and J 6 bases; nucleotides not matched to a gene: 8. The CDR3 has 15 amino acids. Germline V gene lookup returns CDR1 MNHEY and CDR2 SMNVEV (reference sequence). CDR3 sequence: CASSPGTGRFQPQHF. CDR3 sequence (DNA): TGTGCCAGCAGTCCGGGGACAGGGAGGTTTCAGCCCCAGCATTTT.

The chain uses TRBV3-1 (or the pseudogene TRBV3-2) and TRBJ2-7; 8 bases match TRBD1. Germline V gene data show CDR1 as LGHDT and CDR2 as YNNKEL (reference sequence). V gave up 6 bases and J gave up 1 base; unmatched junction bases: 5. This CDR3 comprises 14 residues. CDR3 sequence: CASRSRDRSYEQYF. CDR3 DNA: TGTGCCAGCAGGAGCCGGGACAGGTCCTACGAGCAGTACTTC.

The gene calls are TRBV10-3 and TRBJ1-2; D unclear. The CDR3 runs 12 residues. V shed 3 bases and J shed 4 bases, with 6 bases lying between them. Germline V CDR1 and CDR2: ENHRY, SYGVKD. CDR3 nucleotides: TGTGCCATCAGTGACAGACTCTATGGCTACACCTTC. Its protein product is CAISDRLYGYTF.

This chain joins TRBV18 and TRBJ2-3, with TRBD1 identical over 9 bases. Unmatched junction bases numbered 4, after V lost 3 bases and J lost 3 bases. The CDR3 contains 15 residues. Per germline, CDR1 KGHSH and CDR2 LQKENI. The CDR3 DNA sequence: TGTGCCAGCTCACCTACAGGGGGCCGGACAGATACGCAGTATTTT. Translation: CASSPTGGRTDTQYF.

CDR3 DNA sequence: TGTGCCAGCTCACAACCAATTGGGGGCGGGAGTAAAAGGATCACAGATACGCAGTATTTT. It yields the protein CASSQPIGGGSKRITDTQYF. The J gene is TRBJ2-3, the V gene TRBV18; perhaps TRBD2 as D (7 bases). The CDR3 has 20 amino acids. The germline gives CDR1 KGHSH, CDR2 LQKENI. With 4 bases removed from V and 2 bases from J, the gap between germline ends came to 28 bases.